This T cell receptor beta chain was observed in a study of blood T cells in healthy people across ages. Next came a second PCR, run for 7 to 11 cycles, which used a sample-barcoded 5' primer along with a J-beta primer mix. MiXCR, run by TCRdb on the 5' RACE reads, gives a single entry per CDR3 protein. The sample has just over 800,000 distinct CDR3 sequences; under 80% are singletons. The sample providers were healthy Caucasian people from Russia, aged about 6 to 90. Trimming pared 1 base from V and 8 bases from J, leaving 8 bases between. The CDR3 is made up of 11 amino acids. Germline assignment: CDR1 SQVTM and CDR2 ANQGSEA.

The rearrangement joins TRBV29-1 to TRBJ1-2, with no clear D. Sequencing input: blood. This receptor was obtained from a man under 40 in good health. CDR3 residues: CSVEGGGGYTF. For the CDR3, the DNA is TGCAGCGTTGAAGGGGGTGGCGGCTACACCTTC.